This entry is about one T cell receptor (beta chain). Its cognate antigen is unknown. Germline-derived CDR1 and CDR2 are SEHNR and FQNEAQ (reference sequence). The CDR3 is 17 amino acids. The V and J ends lost 4 bases and 0 bases, in that order; junction bases with no gene match: 8. Method: immunoSEQ multiplex PCR; TCRdb's copy keeps in-frame clones and lacks some. The data hold around 130,000 clones, with roughly 89% observed a single time. This entry belongs to a study of cytomegalovirus exposure and HLA in healthy donors. About the study: The same platform as the 650 to 700 first-cohort repertoires was used for the 130 or so validation repertoires, a later analysis reported.

General study points: Associated with cytomegalovirus, according to the listing, were around 160 TCR beta chains. The dataset shows that most TCR sequences were rare, while some public TCRs occurred in many donors.

This TCR was recovered from a young man in good health and CMV-seronegative. This chain connects TRBV7-9 to TRBJ2-1; 8 bases are shared with TRBD1. Sequencing was done on a sample of PBMCs. CDR3 in amino acids: CASSYRWTGSSYNEQFF. CDR3 sequence (DNA): TGTGCCAGCAGCTACCGATGGACAGGGAGCTCCTACAATGAGCAGTTCTTC.